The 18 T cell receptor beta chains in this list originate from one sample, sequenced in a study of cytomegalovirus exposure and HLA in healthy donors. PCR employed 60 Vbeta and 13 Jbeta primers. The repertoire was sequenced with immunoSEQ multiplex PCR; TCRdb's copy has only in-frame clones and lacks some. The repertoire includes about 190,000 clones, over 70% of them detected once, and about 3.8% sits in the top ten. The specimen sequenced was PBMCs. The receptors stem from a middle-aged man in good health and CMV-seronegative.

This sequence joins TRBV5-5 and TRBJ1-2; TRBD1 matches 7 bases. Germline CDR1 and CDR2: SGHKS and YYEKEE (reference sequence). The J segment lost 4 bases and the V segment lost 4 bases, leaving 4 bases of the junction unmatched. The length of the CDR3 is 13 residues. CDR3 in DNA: TGTGCCAGCAGCCCGGGACAGCCCTATGGCTACACCTTC. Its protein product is CASSPGQPYGYTF.

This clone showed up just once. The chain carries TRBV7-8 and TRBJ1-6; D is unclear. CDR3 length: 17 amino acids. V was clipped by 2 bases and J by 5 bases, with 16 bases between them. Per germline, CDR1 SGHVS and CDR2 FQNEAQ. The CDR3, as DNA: TGTGCCAGCAGCTTACCGCTTCGGCAGGCCAATAATTCACCCCTCCACTTT. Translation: CASSLPLRQANNSPLHF.

Here the CDR3 DNA reads TGTGCCAGCAGCCTGACAGGGAGTCAGCCCCAGCATTTT. This codes for CASSLTGSQPQHF. This chain joins TRBV27 and TRBJ1-5; TRBD1 matches 7 bases. From germline, CDR1 is MNHEY and CDR2 SMNVEV (reference sequence). The CDR3 sequence is 13 residues long. V lost 6 bases, J lost 6 bases, and 5 bases stayed unmatched.

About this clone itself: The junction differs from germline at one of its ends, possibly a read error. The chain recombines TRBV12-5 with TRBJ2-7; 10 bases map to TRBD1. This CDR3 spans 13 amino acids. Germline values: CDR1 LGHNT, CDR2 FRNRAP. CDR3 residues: CTSGHDRGREQYF. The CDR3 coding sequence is TGTACTAGTGGCCACGACAGGGGGCGCGAGCAGTACTTC. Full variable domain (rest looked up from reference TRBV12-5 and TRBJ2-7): DARVTQTPRHKVTEMGQEVTMRCQPILGHNTVFWYRQTMMQGLELLAYFRNRAPLDDSGMPKDRFSAEMPDATLATLKIQPSEPRDSAVYFCTSGHDRGREQYFGPGTRLTVT.

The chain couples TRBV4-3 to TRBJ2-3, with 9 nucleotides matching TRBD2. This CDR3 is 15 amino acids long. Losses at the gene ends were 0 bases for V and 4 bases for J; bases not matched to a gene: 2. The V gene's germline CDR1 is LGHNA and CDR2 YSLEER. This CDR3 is CASSQDRGGADTQYF. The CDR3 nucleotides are TGCGCCAGCAGCCAAGATCGCGGGGGGGCAGATACGCAGTATTTT.

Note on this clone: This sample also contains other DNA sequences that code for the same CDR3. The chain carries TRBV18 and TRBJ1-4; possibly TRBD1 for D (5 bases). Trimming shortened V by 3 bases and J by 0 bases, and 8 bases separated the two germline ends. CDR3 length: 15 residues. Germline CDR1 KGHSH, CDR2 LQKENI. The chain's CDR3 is CASSPGGATNEKLFF. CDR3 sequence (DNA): TGTGCCAGCTCACCGGGAGGGGCAACTAATGAAAAACTGTTTTTT.

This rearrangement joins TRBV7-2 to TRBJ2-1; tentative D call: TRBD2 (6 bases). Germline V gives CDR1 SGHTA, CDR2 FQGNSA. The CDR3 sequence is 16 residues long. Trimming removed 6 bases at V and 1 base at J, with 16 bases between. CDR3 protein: CASRPYSGESYNEQFF. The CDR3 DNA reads TGTGCCAGCAGACCGTATAGCGGCGAGTCCTACAATGAGCAGTTCTTC.

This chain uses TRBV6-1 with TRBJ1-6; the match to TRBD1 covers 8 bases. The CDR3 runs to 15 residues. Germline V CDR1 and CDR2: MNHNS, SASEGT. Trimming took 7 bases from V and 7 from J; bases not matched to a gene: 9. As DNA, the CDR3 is TGTGCCAGCACCAAGGGACAGGTTGAGAATTCACCCCTCCACTTT. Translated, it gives CASTKGQVENSPLHF.

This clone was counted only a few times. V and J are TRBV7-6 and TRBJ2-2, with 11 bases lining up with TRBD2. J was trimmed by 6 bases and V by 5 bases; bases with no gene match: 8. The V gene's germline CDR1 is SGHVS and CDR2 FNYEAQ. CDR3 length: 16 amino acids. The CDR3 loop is CASSPSGTSGSGELFF. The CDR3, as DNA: TGTGCCAGCAGCCCTTCGGGGACTAGCGGTTCCGGGGAGCTGTTTTTT.

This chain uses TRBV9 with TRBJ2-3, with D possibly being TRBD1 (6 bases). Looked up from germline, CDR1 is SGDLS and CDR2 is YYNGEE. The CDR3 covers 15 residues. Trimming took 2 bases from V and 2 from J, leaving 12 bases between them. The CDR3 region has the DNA TGTGCCAGCAGCGTCTACGACAGGAACACAGATACGCAGTATTTT. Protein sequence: CASSVYDRNTDTQYF.

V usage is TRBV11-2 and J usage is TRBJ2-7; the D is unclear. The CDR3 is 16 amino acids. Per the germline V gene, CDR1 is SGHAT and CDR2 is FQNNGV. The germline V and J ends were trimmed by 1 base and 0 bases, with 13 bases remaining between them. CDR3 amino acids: CASSLVPRALSYEQYF. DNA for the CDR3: TGTGCCAGCAGCTTAGTTCCCCGCGCGCTCTCCTACGAGCAGTACTTC.

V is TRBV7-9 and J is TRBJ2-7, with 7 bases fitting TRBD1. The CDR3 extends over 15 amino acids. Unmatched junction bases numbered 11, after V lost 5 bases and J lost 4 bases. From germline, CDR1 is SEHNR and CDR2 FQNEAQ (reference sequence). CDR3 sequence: CASSTLMGQRYEQYF. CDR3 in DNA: TGTGCCAGCAGCACACTAATGGGACAGAGATACGAGCAGTACTTC.

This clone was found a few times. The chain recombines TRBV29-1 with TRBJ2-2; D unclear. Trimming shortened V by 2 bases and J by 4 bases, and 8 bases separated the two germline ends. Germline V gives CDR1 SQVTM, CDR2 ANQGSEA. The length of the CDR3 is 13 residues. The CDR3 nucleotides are TGCAGCGTTGAACCGGGTAGCACCGGGGAGCTGTTTTTT. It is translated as CSVEPGSTGELFF.

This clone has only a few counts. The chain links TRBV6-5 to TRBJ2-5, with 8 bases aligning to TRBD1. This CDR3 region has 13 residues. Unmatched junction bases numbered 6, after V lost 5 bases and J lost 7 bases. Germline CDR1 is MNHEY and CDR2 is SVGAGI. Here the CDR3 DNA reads TGTGCCAGCAGTACCGACAGGGGTCTGACCCAGTACTTC. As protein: CASSTDRGLTQYF.

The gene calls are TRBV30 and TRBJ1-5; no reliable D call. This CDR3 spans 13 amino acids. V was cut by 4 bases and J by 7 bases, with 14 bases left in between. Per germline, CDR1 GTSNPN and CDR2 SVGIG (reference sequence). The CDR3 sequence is CAWNSGSGQPQHF. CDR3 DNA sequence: TGTGCCTGGAACAGCGGCTCCGGGCAGCCCCAGCATTTT. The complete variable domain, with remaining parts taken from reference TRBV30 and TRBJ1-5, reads SQTIHQWPATLVQPVGSPLSLECTVEGTSNPNLYWYRQAAGRGLQLLFYSVGIGQISSEVPQNLSASRPQDRQFILSSKKLLLSDSGFYLCAWNSGSGQPQHFGDGTRLSIL.

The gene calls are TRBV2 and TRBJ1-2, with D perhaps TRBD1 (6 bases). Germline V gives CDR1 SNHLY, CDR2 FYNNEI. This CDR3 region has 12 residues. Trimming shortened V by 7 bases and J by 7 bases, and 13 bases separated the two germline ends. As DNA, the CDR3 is TGTGCCAGCAACCCAGGGGCGGGTGGCTACACCTTC. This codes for CASNPGAGGYTF.

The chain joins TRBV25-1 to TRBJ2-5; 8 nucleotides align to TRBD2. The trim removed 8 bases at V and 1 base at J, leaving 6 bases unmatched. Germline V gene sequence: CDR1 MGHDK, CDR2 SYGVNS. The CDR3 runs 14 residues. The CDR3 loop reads CASRGGRGQETQYF. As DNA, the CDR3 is TGTGCCAGCCGGGGGGGGCGGGGCCAAGAGACCCAGTACTTC.

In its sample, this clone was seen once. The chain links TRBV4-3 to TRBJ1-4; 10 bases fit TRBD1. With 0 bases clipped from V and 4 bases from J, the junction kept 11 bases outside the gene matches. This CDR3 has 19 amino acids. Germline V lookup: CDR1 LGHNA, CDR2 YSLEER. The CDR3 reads CASSQERGTGVLRNEKLFF. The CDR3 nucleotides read TGCGCCAGCAGCCAAGAGAGAGGGACAGGGGTGCTACGTAATGAAAAACTGTTTTTT.